This TCR beta chain originates from a study of T cells in Graves' hyperthyroidism and ophthalmopathy. Study context: Peripheral blood sampling occurred at initial diagnosis, before any treatment.

V shed 8 bases, J shed 7 bases, and the junction held 0 bases outside the gene matches. In germline, CDR1 is SGHTA, CDR2 FQGTGA. This CDR3 spans 11 amino acids. This clonotype was detected a few times. Amplified TCR beta CDR3 regions came from RNA transcripts. First-round RT-PCR of the TCR CDR3 relied on the HTBI primer set. TCRdb processed the multiplex PCR reads anew with MiXCR; each CDR3 protein has one entry. The table shows 300,000 to 400,000 distinct CDR3 sequences, with approximately 17% occurring only once. The chain links TRBV7-3 to TRBJ2-2; TRBD1 agrees at 8 bases. The source is a man between 18 and 29 years old with Graves' ophthalmopathy. The sample was blood. CDR3 region: CASGQGGELFF. CDR3 DNA sequence: TGTGCCAGCGGACAGGGCGGGGAGCTGTTTTTT. Full variable domain (missing parts from reference TRBV7-3 and TRBJ2-2): GAGVSQTPSNKVTEKGKYVELRCDPISGHTALYWYRQSLGQGPEFLIYFQGTGAADDSGLPNDRFFAVRPEGSVSTLKIQRTERGDSAVYLCASGQGGELFFGEGSRLTVL.